Following are 30 T cell receptor beta chains from one sample sequenced in a study of regulatory T cells in long-lasting Graves disease. Building the TCR beta libraries relied on iRepertoire HTBI primers, and CDR3 regions underwent Arm-PCR. TCRdb ran MiXCR on the multiplex PCR reads and lists one entry per CDR3 protein. The data show 350,000 to 500,000 distinct CDR3 sequences, about 14% seen once. As to time point: newly diagnosed GD, antithyroid drugs for less than 3 months. PBMCs provided the RNA from which the TCR library was made. This same sample was also taken into another study, of T cells in Graves' hyperthyroidism and ophthalmopathy.

The material sequenced was peripheral blood mononuclear cells (PBMCs), taken at new diagnosis, from a patient treated with antithyroid drugs. Receptors originate from a woman aged 45-65 years with Graves disease.

This clonotype appeared many times. This rearrangement joins TRBV19 to TRBJ1-1; 7 bases are shared with TRBD1. V was pared by 3 bases and J by 6 bases, with 7 bases of the junction left unmatched. The CDR3 totals 14 residues. Per the germline V gene, CDR1 is LNHDA and CDR2 is SQIVND (reference sequence). CDR3 DNA sequence: TGTGCCAGTAGTATCCAGGGGGGTATCGCTGAAGCTTTCTTT. Residues: CASSIQGGIAEAFF. Based on the CDR3 plus reference TRBV19 and TRBJ1-1, the full variable domain is DGGITQSPKYLFRKEGQNVTLSCEQNLNHDAMYWYRQDPGQGLRLIYYSQIVNDFQKGDIAEGYSVSREKKESFPLTVTSAQKNPTAFYLCASSIQGGIAEAFFGQGTRLTVV.

This clonotype has at least ten counts. The rearrangement links TRBV3-1 to TRBJ1-2; 8 bases align to TRBD1. The junction had 4 bases not matched to a gene; V was cut back by 3 bases and J by 1 base. From germline, CDR1 is LGHDT and CDR2 YNNKEL (reference sequence). The CDR3 runs 15 residues. In DNA form, the CDR3 reads TGTGCCAGCAGCCAGCAGACAGGGGATAACTATGGCTACACCTTC. Translated, it gives CASSQQTGDNYGYTF.

In its sample, this clonotype was seen a few times. The chain carries TRBV5-1 and TRBJ2-6; TRBD1 might be the D (5 bases). V lost 4 bases to trimming and J lost 0 bases, with 8 bases between them. Per the germline V gene, CDR1 is SGHRS and CDR2 is YFSETQ. The CDR3 spans 15 residues. The CDR3 sequence is CASSTQGSGANVLTF. DNA for the CDR3: TGCGCCAGCAGCACCCAGGGCTCTGGGGCCAACGTCCTGACTTTC.

This rearrangement joins TRBV25-1 to TRBJ2-1; D is undetermined. The germline V and J ends were trimmed by 3 bases and 8 bases, with 11 bases remaining between them. Germline V lookup: CDR1 MGHDK, CDR2 SYGVNS. The CDR3 has 13 amino acids. The CDR3 DNA is TGTGCCAGCAGTGACACCGGCCGGCATGAGCAGTTCTTC. This sequence encodes CASSDTGRHEQFF.

Many counts were recorded for this clonotype. CDR3 loop: CASSPLQEQETQYF. As DNA, the CDR3 is TGTGCCAGCAGTCCCCTTCAGGAGCAAGAGACCCAGTACTTC. The J gene is TRBJ2-5, the V gene TRBV12-3 or TRBV12-4; D remains ambiguous. This CDR3 has 14 amino acids. Trimming pared 5 bases from V and 2 bases from J, leaving 12 bases between.

The J gene is TRBJ1-2, the V gene TRBV7-2; a possible D gene is TRBD1 (5 bases). The germline CDR1 and CDR2 sequences are SGHTA and FQGNSA. The CDR3 sequence is 14 residues long. V was cut by 8 bases and J by 8 bases, with 21 bases left in between. Here the CDR3 reads CASSGIHGTWGYTF. For the CDR3, the DNA is TGTGCCAGCTCGGGAATCCACGGGACCTGGGGCTACACCTTC. The full variable domain, with the rest looked up from reference TRBV7-2 and TRBJ1-2, is GAGVSQSPSNKVTEKGKDVELRCDPISGHTALYWYRQSLGQGLEFLIYFQGNSAPDKSGLPSDRFSAERTGGSVSTLTIQRTQQEDSAVYLCASSGIHGTWGYTFGSGTRLTVV.

The J gene is TRBJ1-5, the V gene TRBV12-3 or TRBV12-4; D unresolved. CDR3 size: 14 residues. Trimming took off 9 bases at V and 4 bases at J, with 16 bases between the two ends. The CDR3 region has the DNA TGTGCCAGTACTTGGGGTAAGGTTAATCAGCCCCAGCATTTT. Translation: CASTWGKVNQPQHF.

This clonotype has ten or more counts. The V call is TRBV6-2 or TRBV6-3, the J call TRBJ2-5; D unclear. Germline-derived CDR1 and CDR2 are MNHEY and SVGEGT. This CDR3 contains 16 residues. Deletions cut 2 bases from V and 0 bases from J, with 13 bases between. CDR3: CASSYTGRLYQETQYF. CDR3 bases: TGTGCCAGCAGTTACACCGGACGGCTGTACCAAGAGACCCAGTACTTC.

This clonotype appeared a few times. V is TRBV2 and J is TRBJ2-5; no clear D. The ends were cut back, 2 bases at V and 1 base at J, with 14 bases in the middle. In germline, CDR1 is SNHLY, CDR2 FYNNEI. The CDR3 sequence is 16 residues long. The CDR3 loop reads CASSERPQRPQETQYF. The CDR3 nucleotides read TGTGCCAGCAGTGAAAGGCCACAGAGGCCCCAAGAGACCCAGTACTTC.

The genes are TRBV4-1 and TRBJ1-5; D may be TRBD1 (6 bases). V gave up 1 base and J gave up 3 bases, with 13 bases separating them. Germline V gene data show CDR1 as MGHRA and CDR2 as YSYEKL. The CDR3 spans 16 residues. CDR3 loop: CASSQAGVSTNQPQHF. The CDR3 DNA reads as TGCGCCAGCAGCCAAGCAGGGGTCAGCACCAATCAGCCCCAGCATTTT.

For the CDR3, the DNA is TGCAGTGCTAGAGACAGCGGGGCGAACACCGGGGAGCTGTTTTTT. It yields the protein CSARDSGANTGELFF. This chain connects TRBV20-1 to TRBJ2-2, with 7 bases aligning to TRBD2. CDR3 length: 15 amino acids. Germline assignment: CDR1 DFQATT and CDR2 SNEGSKA (reference sequence). With 0 bases clipped from V and 0 bases from J, the junction kept 1 base outside the gene matches.

This clonotype appeared many times. V usage is TRBV7-3 and J usage is TRBJ2-5; a weak D match, TRBD1 (6 bases). Germline assignment: CDR1 SGHTA and CDR2 FQGTGA. The CDR3 consists of 14 residues. Trimming left V 5 bases short and J 5 bases short, with 15 bases between. Here the CDR3 DNA reads TGTGCCAGCAGCCAGGGGCCAGGCGGGGAGACCCAGTACTTC. Translating gives CASSQGPGGETQYF.

With respect to this clonotype: A single base separates this from a much larger clone, so it may be a read error. V is TRBV27 and J is TRBJ1-1; 11 bases are a match to TRBD1. The CDR3 is 15 amino acids. CDR1 and CDR2 from the germline V gene are MNHEY and SMNVEV (reference sequence). CDR3 protein: CASSRTGGLNTEALF. DNA for the CDR3: TGTGCCAGCAGTCGGACAGGGGGCTTGAACACTGAAGCTCTCTTT.

This clonotype came up many times. V usage is TRBV28 and J usage is TRBJ2-7, with a tentative D call TRBD1 (6 bases). CDR1 and CDR2 (germline): MDHEN, SYDVKM. This CDR3 has 13 amino acids. V lost 4 bases, J lost 2 bases, and 9 bases lay in between. CDR3 in amino acids: CASSSQGTYEQYF. The CDR3 DNA reads as TGTGCCAGCAGTTCACAGGGTACCTACGAGCAGTACTTC.

The sample holds many counts of this clonotype. The chain uses TRBV6-1 and TRBJ1-1, with D unresolved. The V gene lost 5 bases and the J gene lost 1 base, with 8 bases spanning the gap. The CDR3 covers 13 residues. Per germline, CDR1 MNHNS and CDR2 SASEGT. This CDR3 reads CASSHTENTEAFF. The CDR3 region has the DNA TGTGCCAGCAGTCACACAGAGAACACTGAAGCTTTCTTT.

Comment on this clonotype: Being one base from a much bigger clone, this may be a read error. The chain combines TRBV29-1 with TRBJ2-1, with 11 bases matching TRBD2. This CDR3 is built from 15 residues. The germline gives CDR1 SQVTM, CDR2 ANQGSEA. The CDR3 here is CGVAPTSGIDNEQFF. CDR3 nucleotides: TGCGGCGTAGCTCCGACTAGCGGGATTGACAATGAGCAGTTCTTC.

This clonotype was observed many times. The chain joins TRBV28 to TRBJ2-5; weak D call: TRBD1 (6 bases). CDR3 length equals 15 residues. Between the trimmed V and J ends, which lost 3 bases and 3 bases, there was a span of 14 bases. Per the germline V gene, CDR1 is MDHEN and CDR2 is SYDVKM. The CDR3 nucleotides read TGTGCCAGCAGTTTGGATGGTGCAGGGGAAGAGACCCAGTACTTC. Protein: CASSLDGAGEETQYF.

This clonotype showed up many times. The chain links TRBV25-1 to TRBJ2-2, with 9 bases fitting TRBD2. CDR1 and CDR2 (germline): MGHDK, SYGVNS. The CDR3 is 18 residues long. V dropped 1 base and J dropped 4; count of bases not matched to a gene: 10. CDR3 protein: CASSESSGNRRSTGELFF. The CDR3 region has the DNA TGTGCCAGCAGTGAATCTAGCGGGAACCGGCGAAGCACCGGGGAGCTGTTTTTT.

This clonotype was observed a handful of times. The gene calls are TRBV6-6 and TRBJ2-3, with 9 bases that match TRBD2. With 0 bases clipped from V and 7 bases from J, the junction kept 14 bases outside the gene matches. The CDR3 extends over 18 amino acids. CDR1 MNHNY and CDR2 SVGAGI come from the germline V gene (reference sequence). CDR3 nucleotide sequence: TGTGCCAGCAGTTACTCGATAAATACGGCGGGAGGGCCCAATACGCAGTATTTT. Translated: CASSYSINTAGGPNTQYF.

For this clonotype: The conserved phenylalanine or tryptophan is not found at the CDR3 terminus, so this likely reflects a read error. CDR3 amino acids: CASSLGQPGPYEQYS. Written as DNA, the CDR3 is TGTGCCAGCAGTTTGGGACAGCCTGGCCCCTACGAGCAGTACTCC. V and J are TRBV28 and TRBJ2-7, with 7 bases identical to TRBD1. The V gene end was trimmed by 3 bases and the J gene end by 2 bases; junction bases not matched to a gene: 7. CDR1 and CDR2 from the germline V gene are MDHEN and SYDVKM. CDR3 length: 15 amino acids.

This clonotype was seen more than once but under ten times. V gene TRBV9 combines with J gene TRBJ2-4; a possible D gene is TRBD2 (6 bases). CDR3 size: 15 residues. V lost 0 bases and J 8 bases, leaving 15 bases between the germline ends. Germline V gene data show CDR1 as SGDLS and CDR2 as YYNGEE. The chain's CDR3 is CASSVAGVIGDIQYF. The CDR3 DNA sequence: TGTGCCAGCAGCGTAGCGGGAGTTATAGGGGACATTCAGTACTTC.

The table lists this clonotype with many counts. The chain carries TRBV7-9 and TRBJ1-5, with D perhaps TRBD1 (5 bases). With 7 bases removed from V and 7 bases from J, the gap between germline ends came to 17 bases. The CDR3 is 14 residues long. Germline loops: CDR1 SEHNR, CDR2 FQNEAQ (reference sequence). The CDR3 DNA follows: TGTGCCAGCACCCTGGGGGGGGAAGGGCAGCCCCAGCATTTT. It codes for CASTLGGEGQPQHF.

Only a few counts were recorded for this clonotype. The V and J genes are TRBV27 and TRBJ2-1, with a possible D match to TRBD1 (5 bases). V gave up 0 bases and J gave up 0 bases, with 18 bases separating them. CDR1 is MNHEY, CDR2 SMNVEV, per germline (reference sequence). The CDR3 is made up of 19 amino acids. The CDR3: CASSLSAQGGRSSYNEQFF. CDR3 sequence (DNA): TGTGCCAGCAGTTTATCAGCGCAGGGTGGTCGAAGCTCCTACAATGAGCAGTTCTTC.

The genes are TRBV28 and TRBJ2-1; 14 positions agree with TRBD2. CDR1 and CDR2 (germline): MDHEN, SYDVKM. V shed 6 bases, J shed 12 bases, and the junction held 13 bases outside the gene matches. This CDR3 is built from 16 residues. CDR3 sequence: CASSLGGAGLAGGQFF. The CDR3 DNA reads TGTGCCAGCAGCCTTGGTGGGGCCGGACTAGCGGGAGGGCAGTTCTTC.

This clonotype was seen a handful of times. This rearrangement joins TRBV5-1 to TRBJ2-5; 8 bases map to TRBD2. V lost 4 bases and J lost 5; bases outside the gene matches: 10. CDR3 length: 15 residues. Per the germline V gene, CDR1 is SGHRS and CDR2 is YFSETQ. DNA for the CDR3: TGCGCCAGCAGCCACGGGAGGGCCAGGAGGGAGACCCAGTACTTC. Encoded protein: CASSHGRARRETQYF. The variable domain in full, completed from reference TRBV5-1 and TRBJ2-5, reads KAGVTQTPRYLIKTRGQQVTLSCSPISGHRSVSWYQQTPGQGLQFLFEYFSETQRNKGNFPGRFSGRQFSNSRSEMNVSTLELGDSALYLCASSHGRARRETQYFGPGTRLLVL.

There are many counts of this clonotype. The chain links TRBV7-9 to TRBJ2-5; 11 bases align to TRBD2. Germline CDR1 SEHNR, CDR2 FQNEAQ (reference sequence). With 5 bases clipped from V and 5 bases from J, the junction kept 7 bases outside the gene matches. CDR3 length: 15 residues. CDR3 DNA sequence: TGTGCCAGCAGCGATACTAGCGGGAGTGGTGAGACCCAGTACTTC. This sequence encodes CASSDTSGSGETQYF.

Details on this clonotype: This may arise from a read error, as a much more abundant clone is one base away. The chain is built from TRBV5-6 and TRBJ2-5; 11 bases match TRBD2. CDR1 is SGHDT and CDR2 is YYEEEE in the germline V gene. The CDR3 is 14 amino acids. The J segment lost 11 bases and the V segment lost 5 bases, leaving 11 bases of the junction unmatched. The CDR3 DNA sequence: TGTGCCAGCAGGAACCCGGGACTAGCGGATGAGCAGTACTTC. Translating gives CASRNPGLADEQYF. The complete variable domain, with remaining parts taken from reference TRBV5-6 and TRBJ2-5, reads DAGVTQSPTHLIKTRGQQVTLRCSPKSGHDTVSWYQQALGQGPQFIFQYYEEEERQRGNFPDRFSGHQFPNYSSELNVNALLLGDSALYLCASRNPGLADEQYFGPGTRLLVL.

This clonotype was detected many times. The rearrangement joins TRBV7-3 to TRBJ2-1; no reliable D call. This CDR3 contains 13 residues. The V gene's germline CDR1 is SGHTA and CDR2 FQGTGA. V lost 4 bases to trimming and J lost 2 bases, with 6 bases between them. Written as DNA, the CDR3 is TGTGCCAGCAGCTCAACAGCCTACAATGAGCAGTTCTTC. This codes for CASSSTAYNEQFF.

This clonotype was observed a few times. The CDR3 region is CAATGNSYNEQFF. Here the CDR3 DNA reads TGTGCCGCGACAGGGAATTCCTACAATGAGCAGTTCTTC. The chain carries TRBV2 and TRBJ2-1; 7 bases match TRBD1. The V gene end was trimmed by 11 bases and the J gene end by 1 base; junction bases not matched to a gene: 5. The CDR3 is 13 residues long. The germline CDR1 and CDR2 sequences are SNHLY and FYNNEI.

This clonotype was recorded a few times. V gene TRBV30 combines with J gene TRBJ2-5; D might be TRBD2 (5 bases). Between the trimmed V and J ends, which lost 2 bases and 5 bases, there was a span of 15 bases. The CDR3 runs to 14 residues. The V gene's germline CDR1 is GTSNPN and CDR2 SVGIG (reference sequence). CDR3 residues: CAWSNPRGGETQYF. CDR3 coding DNA: TGTGCCTGGAGTAACCCCCGGGGTGGTGAGACCCAGTACTTC.